This TCR beta chain came from a study of cytomegalovirus exposure and HLA in healthy donors. The study, taken as a whole, reports: The authors assumed roughly uniform sequencing depth across donors for presence/absence analyses.

Germline V lookup: CDR1 MGHDK, CDR2 SYGVNS. This CDR3 contains 15 residues. V was clipped by 1 base and J by 6 bases; unmatched bases: 5. PCR was performed using 60 Vbeta and 13 Jbeta primers. Using immunoSEQ multiplex PCR, the repertoire was profiled, and TCRdb retains in-frame clones only, with some absent. The data contain 150,000 to 180,000 clones, roughly 82% of them singletons. In regard to this clone: The antigen remains undetermined.

The material sequenced was PBMCs. The receptor was isolated from a woman between 50 and 59 years old in good health and CMV-seropositive. The chain employs TRBV25-1 and TRBJ1-4, with 7 bases matching TRBD1. The CDR3 spells CASSESDRAYEKLFF. CDR3 bases: TGTGCCAGCAGTGAATCTGACAGGGCTTATGAAAAACTGTTTTTT.